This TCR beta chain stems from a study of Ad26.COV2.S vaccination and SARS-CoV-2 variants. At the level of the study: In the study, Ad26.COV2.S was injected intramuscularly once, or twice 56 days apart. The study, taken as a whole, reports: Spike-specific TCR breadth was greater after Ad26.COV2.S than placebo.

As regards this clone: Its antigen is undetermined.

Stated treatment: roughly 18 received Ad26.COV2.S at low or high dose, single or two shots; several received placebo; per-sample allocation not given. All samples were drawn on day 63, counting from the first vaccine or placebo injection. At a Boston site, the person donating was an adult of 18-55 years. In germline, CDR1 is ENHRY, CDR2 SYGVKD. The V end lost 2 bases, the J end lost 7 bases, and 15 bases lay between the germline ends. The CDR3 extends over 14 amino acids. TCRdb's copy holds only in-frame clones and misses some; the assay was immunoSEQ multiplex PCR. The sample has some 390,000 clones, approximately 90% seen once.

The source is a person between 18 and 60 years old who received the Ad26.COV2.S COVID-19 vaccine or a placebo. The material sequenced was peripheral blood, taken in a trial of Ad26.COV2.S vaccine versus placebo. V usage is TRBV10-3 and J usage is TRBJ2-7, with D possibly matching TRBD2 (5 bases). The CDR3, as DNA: TGTGCCATCAGTGAGAACTCCGCCCCGGGGGAGCAGTACTTC. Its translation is CAISENSAPGEQYF.